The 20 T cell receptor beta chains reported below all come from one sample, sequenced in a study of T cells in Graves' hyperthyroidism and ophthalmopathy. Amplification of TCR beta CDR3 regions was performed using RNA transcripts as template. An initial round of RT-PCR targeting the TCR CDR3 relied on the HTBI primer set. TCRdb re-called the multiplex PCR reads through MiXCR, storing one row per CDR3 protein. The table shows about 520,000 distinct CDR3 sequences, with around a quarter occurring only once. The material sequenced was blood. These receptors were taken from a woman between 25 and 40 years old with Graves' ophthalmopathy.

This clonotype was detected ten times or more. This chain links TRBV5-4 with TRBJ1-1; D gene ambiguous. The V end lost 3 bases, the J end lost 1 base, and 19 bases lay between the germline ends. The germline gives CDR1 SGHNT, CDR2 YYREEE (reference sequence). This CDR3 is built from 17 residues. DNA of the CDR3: TGTGCCAGCAGCTCCCATCGAGGCGCGGTCTCGAACACTGAAGCTTTCTTT. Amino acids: CASSSHRGAVSNTEAFF.

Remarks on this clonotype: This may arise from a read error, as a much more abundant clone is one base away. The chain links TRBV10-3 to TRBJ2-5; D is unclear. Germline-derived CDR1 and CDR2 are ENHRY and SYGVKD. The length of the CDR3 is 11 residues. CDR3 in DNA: TGTGCCATCAGTGATGAGGAGAGCCAGTACTTC. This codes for CAISDEESQYF.

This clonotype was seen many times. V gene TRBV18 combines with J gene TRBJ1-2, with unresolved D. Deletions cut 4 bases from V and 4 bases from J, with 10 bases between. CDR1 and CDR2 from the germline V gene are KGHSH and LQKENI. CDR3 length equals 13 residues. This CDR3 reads CASSLQESYGYTF. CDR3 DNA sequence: TGTGCCAGCTCACTCCAGGAGTCCTATGGCTACACCTTC.

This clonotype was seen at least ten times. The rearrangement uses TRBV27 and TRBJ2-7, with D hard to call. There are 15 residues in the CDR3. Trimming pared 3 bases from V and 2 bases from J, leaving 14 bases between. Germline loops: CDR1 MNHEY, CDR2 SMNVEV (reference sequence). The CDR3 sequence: CASSFEFGIPYEQYF. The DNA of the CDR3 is TGTGCCAGCAGTTTTGAGTTTGGGATCCCCTACGAGCAGTACTTC.

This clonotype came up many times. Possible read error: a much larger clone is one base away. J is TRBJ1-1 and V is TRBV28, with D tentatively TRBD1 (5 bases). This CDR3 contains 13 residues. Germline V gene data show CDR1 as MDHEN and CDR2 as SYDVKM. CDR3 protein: CASSFEGRTEASF. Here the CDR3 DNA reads TGTGCCAGCAGTTTCGAGGGGCGGACTGAAGCTTCCTTT. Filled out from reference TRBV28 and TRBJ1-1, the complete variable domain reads DVKVTQSSRYLVKRTGEKVFLECVQDMDHENMFWYRQDPGLGLRLIYFSYDVKMKEKGDIPEGYSVSREKKERFSLILESASTNQTSMYLCASSFEGRTEASFGQGTRLTVV.

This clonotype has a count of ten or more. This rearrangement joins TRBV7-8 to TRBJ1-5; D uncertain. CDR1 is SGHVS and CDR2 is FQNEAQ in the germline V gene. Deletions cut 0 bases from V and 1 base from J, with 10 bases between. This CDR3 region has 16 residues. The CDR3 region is CASSLAFGLSNQPQHF. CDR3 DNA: TGTGCCAGCAGCTTAGCTTTCGGGTTGAGCAATCAGCCCCAGCATTTT. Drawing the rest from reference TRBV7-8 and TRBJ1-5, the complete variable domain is GAGVSQSPRYKVAKRGQDVALRCDPISGHVSLFWYQQALGQGPEFLTYFQNEAQLDKSGLPSDRFFAERPEGSVSTLKIQRTQQEDSAVYLCASSLAFGLSNQPQHFGDGTRLSIL.

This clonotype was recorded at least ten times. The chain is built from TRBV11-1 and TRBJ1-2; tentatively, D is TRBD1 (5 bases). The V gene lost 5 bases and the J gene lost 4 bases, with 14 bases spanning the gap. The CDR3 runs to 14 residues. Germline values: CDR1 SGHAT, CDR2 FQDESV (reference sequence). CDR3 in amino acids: CASSPKGNFYGYTF. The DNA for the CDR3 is TGTGCCAGCAGCCCTAAGGGGAACTTCTATGGCTACACCTTC. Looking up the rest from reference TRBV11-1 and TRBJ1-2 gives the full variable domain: EAEVAQSPRYKITEKSQAVAFWCDPISGHATLYWYRQILGQGPELLVQFQDESVVDDSQLPKDRFSAERLKGVDSTLKIQPAELGDSAMYLCASSPKGNFYGYTFGSGTRLTVV.

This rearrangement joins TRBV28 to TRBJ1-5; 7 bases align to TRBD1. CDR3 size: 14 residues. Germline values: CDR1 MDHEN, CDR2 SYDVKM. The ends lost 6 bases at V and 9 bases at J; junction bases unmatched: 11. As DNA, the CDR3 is TGTGCCAGCAGATCAGGGACAGTCGTTTGGCCCCAGCATTTT. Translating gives CASRSGTVVWPQHF.

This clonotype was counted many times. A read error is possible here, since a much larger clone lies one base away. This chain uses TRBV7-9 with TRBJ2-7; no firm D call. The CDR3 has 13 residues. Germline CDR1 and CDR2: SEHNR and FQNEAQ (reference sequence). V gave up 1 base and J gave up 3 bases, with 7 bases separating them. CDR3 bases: TGTGCCAGCAGCTTAGGACACTACTACGAGCAGTACTTC. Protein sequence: CASSLGHYYEQYF.

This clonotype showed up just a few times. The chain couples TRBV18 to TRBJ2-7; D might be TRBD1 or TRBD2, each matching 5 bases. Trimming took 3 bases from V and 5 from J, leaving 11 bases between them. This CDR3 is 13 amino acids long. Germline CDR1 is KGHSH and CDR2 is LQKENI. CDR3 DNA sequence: TGTGCCAGCTCACCGCCGTTGGGGGACGAGCAGTACTTC. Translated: CASSPPLGDEQYF.

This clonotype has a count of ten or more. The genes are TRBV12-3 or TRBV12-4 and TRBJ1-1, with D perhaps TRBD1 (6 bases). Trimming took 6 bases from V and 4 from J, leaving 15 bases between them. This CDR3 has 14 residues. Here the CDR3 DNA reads TGTGCCAGCAGCCGACAGGTAGGGGGCACTGAAGCTTTCTTT. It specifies CASSRQVGGTEAFF.

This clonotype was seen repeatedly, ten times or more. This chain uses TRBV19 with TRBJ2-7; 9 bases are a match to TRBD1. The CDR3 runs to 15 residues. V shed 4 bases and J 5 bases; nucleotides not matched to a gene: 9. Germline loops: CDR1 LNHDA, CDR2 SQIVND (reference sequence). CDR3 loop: CASSNPGTGQDEQYF. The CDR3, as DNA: TGTGCCAGTAGTAATCCCGGGACAGGGCAGGACGAGCAGTACTTC.

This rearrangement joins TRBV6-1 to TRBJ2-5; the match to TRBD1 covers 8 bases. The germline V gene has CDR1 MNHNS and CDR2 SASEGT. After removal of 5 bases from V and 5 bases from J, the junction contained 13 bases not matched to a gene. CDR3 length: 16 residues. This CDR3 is CASSTLLGQGGETQYF. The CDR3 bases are TGTGCCAGCAGTACCCTCTTAGGACAGGGTGGGGAGACCCAGTACTTC.

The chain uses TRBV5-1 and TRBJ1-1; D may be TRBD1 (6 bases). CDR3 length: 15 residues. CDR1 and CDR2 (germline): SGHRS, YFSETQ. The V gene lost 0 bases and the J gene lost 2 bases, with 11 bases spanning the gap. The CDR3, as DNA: TGCGCCAGCAGCTTGGGTGGGGGGCTAAACACTGAAGCTTTCTTT. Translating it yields CASSLGGGLNTEAFF.

The CDR3 region is CSARHLSRGTEAFF. The CDR3 DNA is TGCAGTGCAAGACACCTATCCCGAGGGACTGAAGCTTTCTTT. This chain connects TRBV20-1 to TRBJ1-1; D is unclear. CDR1 is DFQATT and CDR2 is SNEGSKA in the germline V gene (reference sequence). Trimming pared 6 bases from V and 5 bases from J, leaving 19 bases between. The CDR3 consists of 14 residues.

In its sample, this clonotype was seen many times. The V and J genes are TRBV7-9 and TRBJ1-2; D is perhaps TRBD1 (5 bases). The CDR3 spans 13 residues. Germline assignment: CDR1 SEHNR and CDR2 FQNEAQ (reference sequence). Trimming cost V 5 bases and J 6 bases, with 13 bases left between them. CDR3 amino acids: CASSRGYLDGYTF. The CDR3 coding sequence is TGTGCCAGCAGCCGGGGGTATCTGGATGGCTACACCTTC.

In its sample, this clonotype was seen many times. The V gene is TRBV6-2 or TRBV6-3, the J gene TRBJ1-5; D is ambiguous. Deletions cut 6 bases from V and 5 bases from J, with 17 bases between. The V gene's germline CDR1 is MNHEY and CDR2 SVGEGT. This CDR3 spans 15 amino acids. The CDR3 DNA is TGTGCCAGCAGAACAAATCCTTACATGGATCAGCCCCAGCATTTT. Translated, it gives CASRTNPYMDQPQHF.

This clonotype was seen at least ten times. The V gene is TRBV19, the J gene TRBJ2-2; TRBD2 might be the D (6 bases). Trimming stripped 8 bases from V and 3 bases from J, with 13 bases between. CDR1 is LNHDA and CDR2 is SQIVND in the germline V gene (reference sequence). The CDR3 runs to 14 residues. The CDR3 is CASSGVSYTGELFF. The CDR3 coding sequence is TGTGCCAGTTCGGGGGTTTCCTACACCGGGGAGCTGTTTTTT.

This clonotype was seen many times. CDR3 nucleotides: TGTGCCAGCAGTCGGACAGAAAAAGAGACCCAGTACTTC. It yields the protein CASSRTEKETQYF. The chain links TRBV6-5 to TRBJ2-5, with D perhaps matching TRBD1 (6 bases). Germline assignment: CDR1 MNHEY and CDR2 SVGAGI. This CDR3 region has 13 residues. The ends were cut back, 5 bases at V and 3 bases at J, with 10 bases in the middle.

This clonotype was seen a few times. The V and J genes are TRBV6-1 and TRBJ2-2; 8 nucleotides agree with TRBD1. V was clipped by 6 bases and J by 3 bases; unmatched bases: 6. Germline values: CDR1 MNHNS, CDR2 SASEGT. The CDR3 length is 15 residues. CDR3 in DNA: TGTGCCAGCAGGCGGGACAGGATAGACACCGGGGAGCTGTTTTTT. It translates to CASRRDRIDTGELFF.